This TCR beta chain was sequenced during a study of T cell clonality in common variable immunodeficiency. Study-wide results and limits: In common variable immunodeficiency, TCR beta chains reportedly carried fewer deletions and N-nucleotide insertions. CVID subjects showed higher TCRbeta clonality than healthy controls.

CDR1 and CDR2 from the germline V gene are SGHDT and YYEEEE. The CDR3 sequence is 15 residues long. Trimming cost V 4 bases and J 4 bases, with 15 bases left between them. The sample holds a few counts of this clone. What it binds is unknown. The sequenced fragment ends 3 residues before the CDR3 boundary, so the rest is inferred from the germline J gene. The same CDR3 arises from other DNA sequences in this sample as well. Profiling relied on immunoSEQ multiplex PCR, and the TCRdb table lists in-frame clones only, not all of them. In total the sample includes around 45,000 clones, none of them seen once. Patients and controls were mostly of Caucasian heritage.

J is TRBJ1-5 and V is TRBV5-6, with D maybe TRBD1 (5 bases). The sequenced sample was peripheral blood mononuclear cells. The origin of this receptor is a person between 18 and 75 years old in good health. This chain's CDR3 is CASSLMVAGNQPQHF. CDR3 DNA (partial): TGTGCCAGCAGCCTGATGGTAGCAGGGAATCAGCCC.